The next 23 T cell receptor beta chains were all read from a single sample in a study of T cells after yellow fever vaccination. TCRdb recomputed calls from the 5' RACE reads with MiXCR, one row per CDR3 protein. The sample carries some 600,000 distinct CDR3 sequences, about a sixth recorded once. The sample in question was PBMCs, obtained less than 6 days after the first yellow fever vaccination. The receptors shown here come from a man younger than 35 who received the YFV17D yellow fever vaccine.

The rearrangement links TRBV10-3 to TRBJ2-1; TRBD1 might be the D (6 bases). There are 14 residues in the CDR3. Germline CDR1 ENHRY, CDR2 SYGVKD. The germline V and J ends were trimmed by 3 bases and 7 bases, with 13 bases remaining between them. The CDR3 region is CAISDQGLSNEQFF. In nucleotides, the CDR3 is TGTGCCATCAGTGATCAGGGGTTGTCAAATGAGCAGTTCTTC.

The rearrangement uses TRBV7-8 and TRBJ2-5; 7 bases are a match to TRBD2. Germline V lookup: CDR1 SGHVS, CDR2 FQNEAQ. There are 14 residues in the CDR3. Trimming cost V 2 bases and J 5 bases; bases outside gene matches: 5. In nucleotides, the CDR3 is TGTGCCAGCAGCTTAAATGGGGGGGTGGAGACCCAGTACTTC. Residues: CASSLNGGVETQYF.

J is TRBJ2-3 and V is TRBV20-1, with a tentative D call TRBD2 (6 bases). CDR1 is DFQATT, CDR2 SNEGSKA, per germline (reference sequence). The V gene lost 4 bases and the J gene lost 0 bases, with 14 bases spanning the gap. This CDR3 is 15 amino acids long. DNA of the CDR3: TGCAGTGCTAAGGCCCGGGGGTATAGCACAGATACGCAGTATTTT. Translation: CSAKARGYSTDTQYF.

The genes are TRBV20-1 and TRBJ2-1; possibly TRBD1 for D (6 bases). The germline V gene has CDR1 DFQATT and CDR2 SNEGSKA (reference sequence). Trimming took 4 bases from V and 10 from J, leaving 14 bases between them. The CDR3 is 12 residues long. CDR3 sequence: CSAMTLQGEQFF. CDR3 nucleotide sequence: TGCAGTGCTATGACCCTCCAGGGGGAGCAGTTCTTC.

The chain recombines TRBV11-2 with TRBJ2-5; D may be TRBD1 or TRBD2 (5 bases each). This CDR3 contains 14 residues. Per germline, CDR1 SGHAT and CDR2 FQNNGV. Trimming removed 5 bases from V and 7 bases from J, with 17 bases in between. CDR3 in amino acids: CASSENGGFVTQYF. The CDR3, as DNA: TGTGCCAGCAGCGAGAATGGGGGATTTGTGACCCAGTACTTC.

This chain links TRBV5-4 with TRBJ2-2; weak D call: TRBD1 (6 bases). V dropped 4 bases and J dropped 7 bases, with 11 bases sitting between them. There are 13 residues in the CDR3. Germline V gives CDR1 SGHNT, CDR2 YYREEE (reference sequence). The CDR3 nucleotides read TGTGCCAGCAGCACGAACAGGGTCGGGGAGCTGTTTTTT. Its translation: CASSTNRVGELFF.

Here the CDR3 DNA reads TGTGCCAGCAGCCAGACAGGGTTGAATCAGCCCCAGCATTTT. Amino acids: CASSQTGLNQPQHF. The chain is built from TRBV7-2 and TRBJ1-5, with 7 nucleotides matching TRBD1. V trimming: 5 bases; J trimming: 4 bases; junction bases outside the gene matches: 5. Germline CDR1 is SGHTA and CDR2 is FQGNSA. The CDR3 has 14 residues.

The CDR3 region is CASSLRGLDRIETQYF. In DNA, the CDR3 is TGTGCCAGCAGCTTGCGTGGCCTTGACCGTATAGAGACCCAGTACTTC. This chain joins TRBV7-2 and TRBJ2-5, with unresolved D. CDR3 length: 16 amino acids. Trimming shortened V by 3 bases and J by 4 bases, and 18 bases separated the two germline ends. Germline CDR1 SGHTA, CDR2 FQGNSA.

This clonotype was counted between two and nine times. The rearrangement uses TRBV19 and TRBJ2-1; 7 bases match TRBD2. V lost 10 bases to trimming and J lost 4 bases; unmatched junction nucleotides: 7. In germline, CDR1 is LNHDA, CDR2 SQIVND (reference sequence). The CDR3 covers 13 residues. CDR3 loop: CATRGVNYNEQFF. As DNA, the CDR3 is TGTGCCACCCGGGGGGTTAATTACAATGAGCAGTTCTTC.

This clonotype came up a few times. The V gene is TRBV7-9, the J gene TRBJ2-5; a possible D gene is TRBD2 (5 bases). This CDR3 is 15 amino acids long. Deletions cut 3 bases from V and 4 bases from J, with 15 bases between. CDR1 and CDR2 (germline): SEHNR, FQNEAQ (reference sequence). The CDR3 DNA is TGTGCCAGCAGCTTCGCGTGGGGAGAGGGAGAGACCCAGTACTTC. It yields the protein CASSFAWGEGETQYF.

This chain connects TRBV9 to TRBJ2-2; D remains unclear. Germline lookup yields CDR1 SGDLS and CDR2 YYNGEE. The CDR3 is 14 amino acids. V was clipped by 2 bases and J by 2 bases, with 7 bases between them. The CDR3 coding sequence is TGTGCCAGCAGCGTTCCGGGTAACACCGGGGAGCTGTTTTTT. It yields the protein CASSVPGNTGELFF.

V gene TRBV2 combines with J gene TRBJ2-5, with a tentative D call TRBD2 (5 bases). CDR1 SNHLY and CDR2 FYNNEI come from the germline V gene. The CDR3 consists of 15 residues. V lost 6 bases, J lost 2 bases, and 16 bases lay in between. The CDR3 protein is CASSVSRTYQETQYF. CDR3 nucleotide sequence: TGTGCCAGCAGCGTCTCAAGGACTTATCAAGAGACCCAGTACTTC.

This clonotype was recorded many times. The chain has TRBV5-1 and TRBJ2-2; D gene ambiguous. The CDR3 extends over 16 amino acids. The germline V and J ends were trimmed by 0 bases and 2 bases, with 11 bases remaining between them. CDR1 and CDR2 from the germline V gene are SGHRS and YFSETQ. The CDR3: CASSLVVGTNTGELFF. Here the CDR3 DNA reads TGCGCCAGCAGCTTGGTGGTAGGAACCAACACCGGGGAGCTGTTTTTT. The full variable domain, in which reference TRBV5-1 and TRBJ2-2 provide the parts outside the CDR3, is KAGVTQTPRYLIKTRGQQVTLSCSPISGHRSVSWYQQTPGQGLQFLFEYFSETQRNKGNFPGRFSGRQFSNSRSEMNVSTLELGDSALYLCASSLVVGTNTGELFFGEGSRLTVL.

There are a few counts of this clonotype. The J gene is TRBJ2-5, the V gene TRBV25-1; 9 bases fit TRBD2. V lost 3 bases to trimming and J lost 7 bases; unmatched junction nucleotides: 6. This CDR3 is 14 amino acids long. From germline, CDR1 is MGHDK and CDR2 SYGVNS. The CDR3 protein is CASSEMGAGGTQYF. CDR3 nucleotide sequence: TGTGCCAGCAGTGAGATGGGAGCGGGGGGGACCCAGTACTTC.

This clonotype was counted a few times. V usage is TRBV5-1 and J usage is TRBJ1-5; the D gene is possibly TRBD1 (5 bases). This CDR3 comprises 15 residues. Deletions cut 3 bases from V and 0 bases from J, with 10 bases between. Germline loops: CDR1 SGHRS, CDR2 YFSETQ. CDR3 bases: TGCGCCAGCAGCTGGGACGGCGGTAGCAATCAGCCCCAGCATTTT. Amino acid sequence: CASSWDGGSNQPQHF.

V and J are TRBV6-6 and TRBJ1-2; no firm D call. Germline V gene sequence: CDR1 MNHNY, CDR2 SVGAGI (reference sequence). This CDR3 has 10 residues. V lost 8 bases to trimming and J lost 3 bases, with 4 bases between them. Here the CDR3 reads CASAYYGYTF. CDR3 in DNA: TGTGCCAGCGCTTACTATGGCTACACCTTC.

This clonotype was seen only a few times. The J gene is TRBJ2-7, the V gene TRBV2, with 11 bases lining up with TRBD2. Germline V lookup: CDR1 SNHLY, CDR2 FYNNEI. This CDR3 spans 18 amino acids. The J segment lost 3 bases and the V segment lost 2 bases, leaving 12 bases of the junction unmatched. The CDR3 is CASSEIIVGTSGVYEQYF. CDR3 bases: TGTGCCAGCAGTGAAATAATTGTAGGGACTAGCGGAGTCTACGAGCAGTACTTC.

This clonotype occurred a few times. V is TRBV7-2 and J is TRBJ2-7; D not resolved. This CDR3 comprises 14 residues. The germline CDR1 and CDR2 sequences are SGHTA and FQGNSA. V lost 2 bases and J lost 3, with 11 bases in between. CDR3 nucleotides: TGTGCCAGCAGCTTAAGGACGGACCACTACGAGCAGTACGTC. As protein: CASSLRTDHYEQYV.

At least ten counts were recorded for this clonotype. V and J are TRBV5-1 and TRBJ2-7; the D call may be TRBD1 or TRBD2 (5 bases each). V lost 4 bases and J 0 bases, leaving 11 bases between the germline ends. In germline, CDR1 is SGHRS, CDR2 YFSETQ. This CDR3 has 14 amino acids. CDR3 in amino acids: CASSPGPSSYEQYV. For the CDR3, the DNA is TGCGCCAGCAGCCCGGGACCGTCCTCCTACGAGCAGTACGTC.

The J gene is TRBJ2-7, the V gene TRBV12-3 or TRBV12-4, with D tentatively TRBD2 (6 bases). The CDR3 extends over 13 amino acids. The germline V and J ends were trimmed by 2 bases and 7 bases, with 12 bases remaining between them. The CDR3 sequence is CASSLRRAGEQYV. CDR3 nucleotide sequence: TGTGCCAGCAGTTTAAGAAGGGCGGGGGAGCAGTACGTC.

This sequence joins TRBV28 and TRBJ1-1; D gene ambiguous. Trimming pared 6 bases from V and 8 bases from J, leaving 16 bases between. The CDR3 runs to 13 residues. Germline assignment: CDR1 MDHEN and CDR2 SYDVKM. CDR3 loop: CASSTSAKVEAFF. In DNA, the CDR3 is TGTGCCAGCAGCACTTCAGCGAAAGTCGAAGCTTTCTTT.

V and J are TRBV7-9 and TRBJ1-4, with a weak D call TRBD1 (5 bases). This CDR3 is built from 17 residues. The germline V gene encodes CDR1 SEHNR and CDR2 FQNEAQ (reference sequence). V lost 7 bases to trimming and J lost 4 bases, with 22 bases between them. CDR3 sequence (DNA): TGTGCCAGCAACCGGGGCCGAGGGTTATCGCTTAATGAAAAACTGTTTTTT. Its protein product is CASNRGRGLSLNEKLFF.

V gene TRBV4-2 combines with J gene TRBJ1-1; no reliable D call. Trimming stripped 3 bases from V and 4 bases from J, with 3 bases between. The CDR3 loop spans 11 amino acids. CDR1 and CDR2 from the germline V gene are LGHNA and YNFKEQ. CDR3 amino acids: CASSQATEAFF. In DNA form, the CDR3 reads TGTGCCAGCAGCCAGGCCACTGAAGCTTTCTTT.